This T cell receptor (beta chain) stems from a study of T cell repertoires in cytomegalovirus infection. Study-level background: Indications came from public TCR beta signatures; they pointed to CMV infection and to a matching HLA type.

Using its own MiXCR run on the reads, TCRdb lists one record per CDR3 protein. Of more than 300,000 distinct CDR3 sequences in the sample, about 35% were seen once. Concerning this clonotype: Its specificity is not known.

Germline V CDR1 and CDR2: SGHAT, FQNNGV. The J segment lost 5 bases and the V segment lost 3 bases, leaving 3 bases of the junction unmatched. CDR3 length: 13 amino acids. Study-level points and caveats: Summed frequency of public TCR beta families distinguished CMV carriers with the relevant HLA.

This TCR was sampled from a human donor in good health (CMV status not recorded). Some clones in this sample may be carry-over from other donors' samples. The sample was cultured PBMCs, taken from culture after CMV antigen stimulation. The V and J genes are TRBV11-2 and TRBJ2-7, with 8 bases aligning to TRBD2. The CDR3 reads CASSLRGAHEQYV. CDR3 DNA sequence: TGTGCCAGCAGCTTGCGGGGGGCCCACGAGCAGTACGTC.